This TCR beta chain comes out of a study of cytomegalovirus exposure and HLA in healthy donors. With regard to this clone: No antigen is known for it.

CDR1 and CDR2 from the germline V gene are SQVTM and ANQGSEA. Trimming took 7 bases from V and 4 from J, leaving 10 bases between them. The CDR3 is 11 residues long. Broader study findings: An analysis was carried out at a later point. It showed that HLA-associated TCR beta chains were more clonally expanded than equally common non-associated chains. It was approximately 150 TCR beta chains that were listed as cytomegalovirus-associated. As immune exposure information, only CMV serostatus was available. Later analysis suggested links between common viral pathogens and several top significant clusters.

A multiplex PCR was run with 60 Vbeta primers and 13 Jbeta primers. Clones were sequenced by immunoSEQ multiplex PCR, and TCRdb holds only the in-frame ones, with some missing. This repertoire shows over 200,000 clones, approximately 80% found once; its top ten account for about 0.58%. This chain joins TRBV29-1 and TRBJ1-1; D unclear. Sequencing was performed on PBMCs. The TCR originated in a woman aged 40 to 50 in good health and CMV-seronegative. The chain's CDR3 is CSGSGSTEAFF. CDR3 nucleotides: TGCAGCGGATCAGGTTCCACTGAAGCTTTCTTT.